The next 13 T cell receptor beta chains were all read from a single sample in a study of OX40 agonist ivuxolimab in advanced cancers. The table came from immunoSEQ multiplex PCR; TCRdb's copy has only in-frame clones and leaves some out. The sample includes around 44,000 clones, roughly nine tenths of them seen just once. The sequencing used CD4+ or CD8+ T cells sorted from blood, collected in a trial of the OX40 agonist ivuxolimab. These receptors were collected from an adult with an advanced solid tumor such as melanoma, head and neck, liver or kidney cancer.

V usage is TRBV4-3 and J usage is TRBJ2-7; D possibly corresponds to TRBD1 (6 bases). Trimming took 1 base from V and 6 from J, leaving 16 bases between them. The CDR3 is made up of 15 amino acids. CDR1 and CDR2 from the germline V gene are LGHNA and YSLEER. The CDR3 here is CASSQVQGKMGEQYF. The CDR3 DNA sequence: TGCGCCAGCAGCCAAGTACAGGGTAAGATGGGCGAGCAGTACTTC.

The chain uses TRBV18 and TRBJ2-5; weak D call: TRBD1 (5 bases). Per germline, CDR1 KGHSH and CDR2 LQKENI. The CDR3 length is 14 residues. The V and J ends lost 3 bases and 2 bases respectively, with 10 bases between them. The CDR3 nucleotides are TGTGCCAGCTCACCGGGGCTAGTTCAAGAGACCCAGTACTTC. Translating it yields CASSPGLVQETQYF.

The chain joins TRBV7-2 to TRBJ1-3; no clear D gene. Looked up from germline, CDR1 is SGHTA and CDR2 is FQGNSA. The CDR3 runs 16 residues. Trimming shortened V by 3 bases and J by 0 bases, and 12 bases separated the two germline ends. CDR3 DNA: TGTGCCAGCAGCTTGCAGGTGACCCTCTCTGGAAACACCATATATTTT. Amino acid sequence: CASSLQVTLSGNTIYF. Drawing the rest from reference TRBV7-2 and TRBJ1-3, the complete variable domain is GAGVSQSPSNKVTEKGKDVELRCDPISGHTALYWYRQSLGQGLEFLIYFQGNSAPDKSGLPSDRFSAERTGGSVSTLTIQRTQQEDSAVYLCASSLQVTLSGNTIYFGEGSWLTVV.

The J gene is TRBJ1-4, the V gene TRBV7-8; D is possibly TRBD1 (5 bases). This CDR3 spans 16 amino acids. Trimming stripped 5 bases from V and 4 bases from J, with 17 bases between. Germline values: CDR1 SGHVS, CDR2 FQNEAQ. CDR3 in DNA: TGTGCCAGCAGCCCTCGGATTGGGGGAAATAATGAAAAACTGTTTTTT. Amino acid sequence: CASSPRIGGNNEKLFF.

This sequence joins TRBV5-5 and TRBJ2-6; 8 bases align to TRBD2. V lost 5 bases, J lost 4 bases, and 17 bases stayed unmatched. The CDR3 runs to 19 residues. Germline V gene lookup returns CDR1 SGHKS and CDR2 YYEKEE (reference sequence). CDR3 nucleotide sequence: TGTGCCAGCAGATCCCATTCGGGAGGGTCCATGGGAGGGGCCAACGTCCTGACTTTC. This gives the protein CASRSHSGGSMGGANVLTF.

The V call is TRBV4-1, the J call TRBJ2-3, with a weak D call TRBD2 (7 bases). Germline values: CDR1 MGHRA, CDR2 YSYEKL. The V and J ends lost 11 bases and 2 bases respectively, with 14 bases between them. The CDR3 runs to 13 residues. The CDR3 nucleotides read TGCGCCGGGGCGGGGGCCAACACAGATACGCAGTATTTT. Translated, it gives CAGAGANTDTQYF.

The chain combines TRBV11-3 with TRBJ2-3; 12 bases agree with TRBD2. In germline, CDR1 is SGHNT, CDR2 YENEEA. The ends lost 1 base at V and 1 base at J; junction bases unmatched: 9. This CDR3 contains 19 residues. This CDR3 reads CASSLGLTSGGRGTDTQYF. The CDR3 bases are TGTGCCAGCAGCTTAGGCTTAACTAGCGGGGGGCGGGGCACAGATACGCAGTATTTT.

The CDR3 DNA reads TGCGCCAGCAGCTTGCTCGGGGACACCGGGGAGCTGTTTTTT. Translating it yields CASSLLGDTGELFF. The chain carries TRBV5-1 and TRBJ2-2; a weak D match, TRBD2 (5 bases). The germline CDR1 and CDR2 sequences are SGHRS and YFSETQ. With 1 base removed from V and 3 bases from J, the gap between germline ends came to 7 bases. This CDR3 has 14 residues. The full variable domain, with the rest looked up from reference TRBV5-1 and TRBJ2-2, is KAGVTQTPRYLIKTRGQQVTLSCSPISGHRSVSWYQQTPGQGLQFLFEYFSETQRNKGNFPGRFSGRQFSNSRSEMNVSTLELGDSALYLCASSLLGDTGELFFGEGSRLTVL.

V usage is TRBV5-5 and J usage is TRBJ2-6; D uncertain. V was pared by 2 bases and J by 0 bases, with 9 bases between. The CDR3 contains 16 residues. Germline assignment: CDR1 SGHKS and CDR2 YYEKEE (reference sequence). The CDR3 region has the DNA TGTGCCAGCAGCTTTGCCCCATCCTCTGGGGCCAACGTCCTGACTTTC. Amino acids: CASSFAPSSGANVLTF.

This clone occurred a few times. The V gene is TRBV5-5, the J gene TRBJ2-2, with 12 positions matching TRBD1. J lost 7 bases, V lost 4 bases, and 8 bases had no gene match. The CDR3 runs 16 residues. In germline, CDR1 is SGHKS, CDR2 YYEKEE (reference sequence). The CDR3, as DNA: TGTGCCAGCAGCAGTCCGGGACAGGGGGCGAGCGGGGAGCTGTTTTTT. Its protein is CASSSPGQGASGELFF.

This clone was counted a single time. V and J are TRBV4-3 and TRBJ1-4; a weak D match, TRBD1 (6 bases). CDR3 length equals 14 residues. Trimming stripped 5 bases from V and 4 bases from J, with 11 bases between. Per the germline V gene, CDR1 is LGHNA and CDR2 is YSLEER. The CDR3 region is CASSSTGFNEKLFF. CDR3 nucleotide sequence: TGCGCCAGCAGCTCAACAGGGTTTAATGAAAAACTGTTTTTT.

The table lists this clone with a few counts. The rearrangement joins TRBV7-3 to TRBJ2-3; no clear D. Trimming pared 1 base from V and 1 base from J, leaving 6 bases between. The CDR3 contains 14 residues. CDR1 and CDR2 (germline): SGHTA, FQGTGA. The CDR3, as DNA: TGTGCCAGCAGCTTAATGTGGGGCACAGATACGCAGTATTTT. This translates into CASSLMWGTDTQYF.

CDR3 coding DNA: TGTGCCTGGAAGGGAAGCGGGGGCCTAATAAATACGCAGTATTTT. Translation: CAWKGSGGLINTQYF. This chain connects TRBV30 to TRBJ2-3; 8 bases are shared with TRBD2. The CDR3 has 15 residues. V shed 4 bases, J shed 7 bases, and the junction held 13 bases outside the gene matches. The germline gives CDR1 GTSNPN, CDR2 SVGIG (reference sequence).